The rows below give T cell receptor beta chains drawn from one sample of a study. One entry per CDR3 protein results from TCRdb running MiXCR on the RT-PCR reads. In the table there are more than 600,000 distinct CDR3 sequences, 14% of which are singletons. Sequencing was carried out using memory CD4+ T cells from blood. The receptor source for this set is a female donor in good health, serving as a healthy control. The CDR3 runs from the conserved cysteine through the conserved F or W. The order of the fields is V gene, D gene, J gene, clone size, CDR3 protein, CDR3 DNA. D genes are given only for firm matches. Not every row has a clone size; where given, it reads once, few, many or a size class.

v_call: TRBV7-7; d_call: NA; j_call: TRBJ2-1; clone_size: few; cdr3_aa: CASSPRTMPIGDEQFF; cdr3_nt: TGTGCCAGCAGCCCAAGGACTATGCCCATTGGCGATGAGCAGTTCTTC
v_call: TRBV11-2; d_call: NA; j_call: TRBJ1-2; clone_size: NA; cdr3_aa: CASSLQGYSSYTF; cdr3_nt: TGTGCCAGCAGCTTACAGGGATACTCAAGCTACACCTTC
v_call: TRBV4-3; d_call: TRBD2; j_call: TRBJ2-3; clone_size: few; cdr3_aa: CASSQALAGGSDTQYF; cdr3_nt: TGCGCCAGCAGCCAGGCACTAGCGGGAGGATCTGATACGCAGTATTTT
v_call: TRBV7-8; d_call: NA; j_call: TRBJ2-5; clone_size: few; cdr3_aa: CASSFSSVIGSRRETQYF; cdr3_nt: TGTGCCAGCAGCTTTTCCTCGGTAATCGGGTCAAGAAGAGAGACCCAGTACTTC
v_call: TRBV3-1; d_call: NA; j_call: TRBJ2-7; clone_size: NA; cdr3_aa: CASSPPGMGASEQYF; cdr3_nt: TGTGCCAGCAGCCCCCCGGGTATGGGGGCGAGTGAGCAGTACTTC
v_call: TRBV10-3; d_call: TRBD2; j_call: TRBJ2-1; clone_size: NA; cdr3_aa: CASARQAGERNEQFF; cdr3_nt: TGTGCCTCAGCGAGGCAAGCGGGAGAACGAAATGAGCAGTTCTTC
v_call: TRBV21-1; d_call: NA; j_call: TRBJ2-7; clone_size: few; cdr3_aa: CASSARTGVYEQYF; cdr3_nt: TGTGCCAGCAGCGCCAGGACAGGGGTCTACGAGCAGTACTTC
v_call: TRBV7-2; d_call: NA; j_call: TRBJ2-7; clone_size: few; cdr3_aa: CASSAVVSGREQYF; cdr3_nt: TGTGCCAGCAGCGCCGTGGTTTCGGGCCGAGAGCAGTACTTC
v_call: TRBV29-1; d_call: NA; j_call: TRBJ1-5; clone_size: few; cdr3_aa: CSVGGLSNQPQHF; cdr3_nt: TGCAGCGTTGGGGGGCTTAGCAATCAGCCCCAGCATTTT
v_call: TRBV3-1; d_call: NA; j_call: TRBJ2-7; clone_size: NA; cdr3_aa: CASSQSEREQYF; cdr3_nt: TGTGCCAGCAGCCAATCAGAACGAGAGCAGTACTTC
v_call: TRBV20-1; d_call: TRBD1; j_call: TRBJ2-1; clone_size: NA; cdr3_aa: CSASPIGTGNHEQFF; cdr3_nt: TGCAGTGCTAGTCCCATCGGGACAGGGAACCATGAGCAGTTCTTC
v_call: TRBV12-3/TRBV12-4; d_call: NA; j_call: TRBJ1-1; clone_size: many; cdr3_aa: CASSLSWDTEAFF; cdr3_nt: TGTGCCAGCAGTTTATCGTGGGACACTGAAGCTTTCTTT
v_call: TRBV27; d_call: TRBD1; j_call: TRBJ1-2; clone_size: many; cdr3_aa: CASSFTGGLGGYTF; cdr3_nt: TGTGCCAGCAGTTTTACAGGGGGTCTTGGGGGCTACACCTTC
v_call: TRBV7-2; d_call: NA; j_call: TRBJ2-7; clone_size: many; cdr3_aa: CASSRQGFYEQYF; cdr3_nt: TGTGCCAGCAGCCGCCAGGGGTTTTACGAGCAGTACTTC
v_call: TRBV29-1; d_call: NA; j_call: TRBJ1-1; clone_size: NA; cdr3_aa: CSVGRFGSLNTEAFF; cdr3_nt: TGCAGCGTTGGTCGTTTCGGCAGTTTGAACACTGAAGCTTTCTTT
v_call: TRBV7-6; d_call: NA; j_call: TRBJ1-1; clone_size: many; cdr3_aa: CASSLGRLPNTEAFF; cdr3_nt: TGTGCCAGCAGCTTGGGTAGGTTGCCGAACACTGAAGCTTTCTTT
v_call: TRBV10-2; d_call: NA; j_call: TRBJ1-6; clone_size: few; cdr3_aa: CASSAQGVGSPLHF; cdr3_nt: TGCGCCAGCAGTGCACAGGGTGTAGGTTCACCCCTCCACTTT
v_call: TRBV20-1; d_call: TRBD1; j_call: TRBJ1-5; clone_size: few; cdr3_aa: CSARDPRTGRENQPQHF; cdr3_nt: TGCAGTGCTAGAGATCCGCGGACAGGTCGGGAAAATCAGCCCCAGCATTTT
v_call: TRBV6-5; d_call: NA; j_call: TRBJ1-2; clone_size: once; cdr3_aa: CASSYSNGNYGYTF; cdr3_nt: TGTGCCAGCAGTTACTCGAACGGAAACTATGGCTACACCTTC
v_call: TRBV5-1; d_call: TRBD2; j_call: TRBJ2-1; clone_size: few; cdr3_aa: CASSLTPREGYNEQFF; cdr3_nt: TGCGCCAGCAGCCTCACCCCGCGGGAGGGATACAATGAGCAGTTCTTC
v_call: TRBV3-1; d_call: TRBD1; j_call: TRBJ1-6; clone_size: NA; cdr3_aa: CASSIGDRGNSPLHF; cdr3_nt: TGTGCCAGCAGCATAGGGGACAGGGGGAATTCACCCCTCCACTTT
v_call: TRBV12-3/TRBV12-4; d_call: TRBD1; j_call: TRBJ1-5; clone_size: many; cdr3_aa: CASSQGASRQPQHF; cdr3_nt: TGTGCCAGCAGCCAGGGGGCGAGCCGGCAGCCCCAGCATTTT
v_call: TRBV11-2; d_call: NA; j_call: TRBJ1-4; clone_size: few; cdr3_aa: CASSPHGALREKLFF; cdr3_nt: TGTGCCAGCAGCCCCCACGGGGCGCTTCGAGAAAAACTGTTTTTT
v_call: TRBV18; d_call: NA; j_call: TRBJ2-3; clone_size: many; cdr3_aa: CASSPPSGSTDTQYF; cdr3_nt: TGTGCCAGCAGCCCACCCAGTGGGAGTACAGATACGCAGTATTTT
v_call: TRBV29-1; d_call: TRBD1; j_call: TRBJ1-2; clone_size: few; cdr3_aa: CSAETGGGGYGYTF; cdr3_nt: TGCAGCGCCGAAACAGGGGGAGGGGGCTATGGCTACACCTTC
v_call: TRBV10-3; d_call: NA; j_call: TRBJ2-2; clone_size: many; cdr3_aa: CAISESVTGELFF; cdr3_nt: TGTGCCATCAGTGAGTCGGTCACCGGGGAGCTGTTTTTT
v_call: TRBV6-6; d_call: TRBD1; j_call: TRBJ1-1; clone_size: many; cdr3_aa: CASSYSQGAPTEAFF; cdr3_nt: TGTGCCAGCAGTTACAGTCAGGGGGCGCCCACTGAAGCTTTCTTT
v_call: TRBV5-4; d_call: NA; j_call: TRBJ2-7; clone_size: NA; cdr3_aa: CASSPTVSSYEQYF; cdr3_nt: TGTGCCAGCAGCCCGACGGTCAGCTCCTACGAGCAGTACTTC
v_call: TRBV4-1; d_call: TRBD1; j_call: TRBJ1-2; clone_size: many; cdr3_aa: CASSSSPGGGYGYTF; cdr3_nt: TGCGCCAGCAGTTCTAGTCCAGGGGGCGGCTATGGCTACACCTTC
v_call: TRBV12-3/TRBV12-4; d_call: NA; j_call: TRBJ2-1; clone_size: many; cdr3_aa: CASSFVARDEQFF; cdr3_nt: TGTGCCAGCAGTTTCGTCGCCCGGGATGAGCAGTTCTTC
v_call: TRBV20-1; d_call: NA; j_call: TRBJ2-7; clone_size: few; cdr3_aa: CSAPGYSYEQYF; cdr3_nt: TGCAGTGCTCCGGGGTACTCCTACGAGCAGTACTTC
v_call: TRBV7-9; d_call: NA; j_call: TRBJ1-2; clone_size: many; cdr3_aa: CASSSPTGNPQNYGYTF; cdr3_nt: TGTGCCAGCAGCTCCCCAACGGGGAACCCCCAGAACTATGGCTACACCTTC
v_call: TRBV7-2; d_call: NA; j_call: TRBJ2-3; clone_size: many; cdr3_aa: CASSSYTGTDTQYF; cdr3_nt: TGTGCCAGCAGCTCTTACACGGGCACAGATACGCAGTATTTT
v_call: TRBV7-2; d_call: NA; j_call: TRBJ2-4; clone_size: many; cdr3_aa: CASSNTQGGGRHYF; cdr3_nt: TGTGCCAGCAGCAATACCCAGGGGGGCGGGAGACACTACTTC
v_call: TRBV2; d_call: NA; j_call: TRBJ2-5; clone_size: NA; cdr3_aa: CASSEALGFFKETQYF; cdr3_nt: TGTGCCAGCAGTGAAGCGCTTGGGTTTTTTAAAGAGACCCAGTACTTC
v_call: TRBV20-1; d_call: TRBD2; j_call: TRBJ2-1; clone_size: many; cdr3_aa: CSASRLAGVYEQFF; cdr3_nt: TGCAGTGCTTCTCGACTAGCGGGAGTATATGAGCAGTTCTTC
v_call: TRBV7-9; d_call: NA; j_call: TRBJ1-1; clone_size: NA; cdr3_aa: CASSANPRAAFF; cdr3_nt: TGTGCCAGCAGCGCTAACCCCAGGGCCGCTTTCTTT
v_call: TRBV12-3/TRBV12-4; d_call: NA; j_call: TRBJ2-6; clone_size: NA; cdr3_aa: CASSFSNSGANVLTF; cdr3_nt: TGTGCCAGCAGTTTTTCGAACTCTGGGGCCAACGTCCTGACTTTC
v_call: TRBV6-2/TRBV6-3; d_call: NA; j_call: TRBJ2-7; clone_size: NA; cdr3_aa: CATSYFTGIYEQYF; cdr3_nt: TGTGCCACCAGTTACTTCACAGGGATCTACGAGCAGTACTTC
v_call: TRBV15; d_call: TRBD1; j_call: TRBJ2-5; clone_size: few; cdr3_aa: CATSRDSPTGGFLRTQYF; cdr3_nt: TGTGCCACCAGCAGAGATTCCCCGACAGGGGGCTTCCTGCGGACCCAGTACTTC
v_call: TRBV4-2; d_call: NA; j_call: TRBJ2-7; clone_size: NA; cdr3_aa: CASSQEVRDHEQYF; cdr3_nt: TGTGCCAGCAGCCAAGAGGTCAGGGACCACGAGCAGTACTTC
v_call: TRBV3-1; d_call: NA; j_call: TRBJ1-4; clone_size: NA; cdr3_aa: CASSQTGREKLFF; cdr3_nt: TGTGCCAGCAGCCAAACAGGGCGCGAAAAACTGTTTTTT
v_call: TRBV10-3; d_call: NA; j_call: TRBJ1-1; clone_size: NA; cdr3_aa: CAISESGPNTEAFF; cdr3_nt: TGTGCCATCAGTGAGTCGGGGCCAAACACTGAAGCTTTCTTT
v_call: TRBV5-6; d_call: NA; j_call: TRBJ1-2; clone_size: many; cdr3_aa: CASSLMGSNYGYTF; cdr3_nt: TGTGCCAGCAGCTTGATGGGGTCGAACTATGGCTACACCTTC
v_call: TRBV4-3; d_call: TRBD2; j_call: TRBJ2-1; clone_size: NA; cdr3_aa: CASSQALTSGIYNEQFF; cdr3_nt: TGCGCCAGCAGCCAAGCCCTTACTAGCGGGATCTACAATGAGCAGTTCTTC
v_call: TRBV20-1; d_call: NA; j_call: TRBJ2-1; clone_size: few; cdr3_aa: CSAKRTDFQNEQFF; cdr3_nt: TGCAGTGCGAAGCGCACAGACTTCCAGAATGAGCAGTTCTTC
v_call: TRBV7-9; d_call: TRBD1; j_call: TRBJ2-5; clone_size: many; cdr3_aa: CASSPSTGNQETQYF; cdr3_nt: TGTGCCAGCAGCCCCTCGACAGGGAATCAAGAGACCCAGTACTTC
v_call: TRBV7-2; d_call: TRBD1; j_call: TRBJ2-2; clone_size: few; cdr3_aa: CASRIDRGPTGELFF; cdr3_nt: TGTGCCAGCAGAATTGACAGGGGGCCCACCGGGGAGCTGTTTTTT
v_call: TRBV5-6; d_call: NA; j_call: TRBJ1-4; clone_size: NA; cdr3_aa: CASSLVRGVSDEKLFF; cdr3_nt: TGTGCCAGCAGCTTGGTACGTGGGGTTTCCGATGAAAAACTGTTTTTT
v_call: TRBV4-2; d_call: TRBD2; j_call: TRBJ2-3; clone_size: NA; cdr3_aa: CASSQDISRGLAGGGAPDTQYF; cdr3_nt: TGTGCCAGCAGCCAAGATATCTCGAGGGGACTAGCGGGAGGCGGGGCCCCAGATACGCAGTATTTT
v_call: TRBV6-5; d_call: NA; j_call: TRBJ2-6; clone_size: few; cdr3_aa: CASNGGRAGANVLTF; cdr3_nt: TGTGCCAGCAACGGGGGGCGCGCGGGGGCCAACGTCCTGACTTTC
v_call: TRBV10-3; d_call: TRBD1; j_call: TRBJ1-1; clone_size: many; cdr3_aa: CAISGTGQRAFF; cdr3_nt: TGTGCCATCAGTGGGACAGGCCAACGGGCTTTCTTT
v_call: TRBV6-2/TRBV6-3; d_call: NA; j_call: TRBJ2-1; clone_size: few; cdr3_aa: CASSKDQRAYNEQFF; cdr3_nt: TGTGCCAGCAGTAAGGACCAGCGTGCCTACAATGAGCAGTTCTTC
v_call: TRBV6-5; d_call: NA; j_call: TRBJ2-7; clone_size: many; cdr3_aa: CASSYLGGISSYEQYF; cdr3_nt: TGTGCCAGCAGTTACTTGGGGGGCATCTCTTCCTACGAGCAGTACTTC
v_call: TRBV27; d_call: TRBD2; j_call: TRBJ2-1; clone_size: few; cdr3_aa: CASSPGTSGRDEQFF; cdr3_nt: TGTGCCAGCAGTCCCGGGACTAGCGGGAGAGATGAGCAGTTCTTC